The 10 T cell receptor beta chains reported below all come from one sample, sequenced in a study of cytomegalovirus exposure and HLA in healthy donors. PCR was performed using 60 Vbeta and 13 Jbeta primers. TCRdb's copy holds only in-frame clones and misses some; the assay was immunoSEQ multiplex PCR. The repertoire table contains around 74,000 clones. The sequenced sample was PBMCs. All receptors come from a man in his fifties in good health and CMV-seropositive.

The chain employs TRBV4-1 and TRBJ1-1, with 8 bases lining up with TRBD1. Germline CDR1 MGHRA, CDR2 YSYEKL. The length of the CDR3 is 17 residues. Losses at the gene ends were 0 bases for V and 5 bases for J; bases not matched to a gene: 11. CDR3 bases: TGCGCCAGCAGCCAAGATTTAGTGGGGACAGGACGGACTGAAGCTTTCTTT. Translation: CASSQDLVGTGRTEAFF.

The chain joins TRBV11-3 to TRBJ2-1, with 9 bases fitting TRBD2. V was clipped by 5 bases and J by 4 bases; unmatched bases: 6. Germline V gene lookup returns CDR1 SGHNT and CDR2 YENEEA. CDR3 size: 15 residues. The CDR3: CASSVGLALYNEQFF. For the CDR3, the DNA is TGTGCCAGCAGCGTAGGACTAGCGTTGTACAATGAGCAGTTCTTC.

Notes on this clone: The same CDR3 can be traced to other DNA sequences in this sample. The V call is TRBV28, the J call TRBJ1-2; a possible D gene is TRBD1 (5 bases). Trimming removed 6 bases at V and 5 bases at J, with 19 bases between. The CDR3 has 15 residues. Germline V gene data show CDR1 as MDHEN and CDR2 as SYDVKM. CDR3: CASSRGDSQLYGYTF. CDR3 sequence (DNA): TGTGCCAGCAGCCGGGGGGACTCACAGTTATATGGCTACACCTTC.

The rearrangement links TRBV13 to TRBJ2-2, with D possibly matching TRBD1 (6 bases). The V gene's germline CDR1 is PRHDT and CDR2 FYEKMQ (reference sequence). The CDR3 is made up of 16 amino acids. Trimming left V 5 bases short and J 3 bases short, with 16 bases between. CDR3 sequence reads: CASSTRDTRDTGELFF. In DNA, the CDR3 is TGTGCCAGCAGCACCCGGGACACGAGGGACACCGGGGAGCTGTTTTTT.

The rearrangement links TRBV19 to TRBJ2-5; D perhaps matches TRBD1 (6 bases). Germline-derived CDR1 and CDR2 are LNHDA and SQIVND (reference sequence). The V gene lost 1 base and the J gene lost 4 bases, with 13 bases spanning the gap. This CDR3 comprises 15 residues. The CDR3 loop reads CASSIGKGGRETQYF. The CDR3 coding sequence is TGTGCCAGTAGTATAGGCAAAGGGGGTCGAGAGACCCAGTACTTC.

The CDR3 reads CASSVKGPYEQYV. In DNA, the CDR3 is TGTGCCAGCAGTGTCAAGGGGCCCTACGAGCAGTACGTC. The chain joins TRBV6-1 to TRBJ2-7, with a tentative D call TRBD1 (5 bases). V was clipped by 4 bases and J by 2 bases, with 9 bases between them. CDR1 is MNHNS, CDR2 SASEGT, per germline. This CDR3 is 13 amino acids long.

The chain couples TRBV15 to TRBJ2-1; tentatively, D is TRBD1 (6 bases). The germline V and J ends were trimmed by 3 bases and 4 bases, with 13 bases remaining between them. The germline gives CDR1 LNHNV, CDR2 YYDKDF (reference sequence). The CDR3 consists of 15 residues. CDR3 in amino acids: CATSSLGAAYNEQFF. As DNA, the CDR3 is TGTGCCACCAGCAGTCTGGGGGCGGCATACAATGAGCAGTTCTTC.

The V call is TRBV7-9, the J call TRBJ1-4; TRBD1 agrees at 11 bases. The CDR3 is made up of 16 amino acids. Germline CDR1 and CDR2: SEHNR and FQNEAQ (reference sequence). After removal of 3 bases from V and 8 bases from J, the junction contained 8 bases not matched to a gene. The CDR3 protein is CASSFRQGQGGEKLFF. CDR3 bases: TGTGCCAGCAGCTTCAGACAGGGACAGGGGGGGGAAAAACTGTTTTTT.

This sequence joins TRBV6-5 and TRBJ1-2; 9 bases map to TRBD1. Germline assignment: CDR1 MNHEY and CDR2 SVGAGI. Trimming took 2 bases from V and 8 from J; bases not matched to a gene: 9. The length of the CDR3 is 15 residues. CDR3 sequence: CASSYQGQGKGGYTF. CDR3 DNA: TGTGCCAGCAGTTACCAGGGACAGGGTAAAGGGGGCTACACCTTC.

In DNA, the CDR3 is TGCGCCAGCAGCTTGGGAGGGGGAAGCTATGGCTACACCTTC. Amino acid sequence: CASSLGGGSYGYTF. The V gene is TRBV5-1, the J gene TRBJ1-2; possibly TRBD1 for D (6 bases). Germline V gene sequence: CDR1 SGHRS, CDR2 YFSETQ. This CDR3 is built from 14 residues. Trimming removed 0 bases at V and 4 bases at J, with 10 bases between.